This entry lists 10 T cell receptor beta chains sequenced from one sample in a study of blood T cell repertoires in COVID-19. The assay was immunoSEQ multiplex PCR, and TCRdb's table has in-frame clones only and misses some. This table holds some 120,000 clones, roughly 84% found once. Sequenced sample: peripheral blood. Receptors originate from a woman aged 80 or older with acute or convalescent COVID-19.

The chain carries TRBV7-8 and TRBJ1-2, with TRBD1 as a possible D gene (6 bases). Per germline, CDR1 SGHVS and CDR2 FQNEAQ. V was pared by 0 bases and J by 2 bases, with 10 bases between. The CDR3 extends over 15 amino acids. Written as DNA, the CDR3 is TGTGCCAGCAGCTTAGCCTTCGGACAGAACTATGGCTACACCTTC. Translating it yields CASSLAFGQNYGYTF.

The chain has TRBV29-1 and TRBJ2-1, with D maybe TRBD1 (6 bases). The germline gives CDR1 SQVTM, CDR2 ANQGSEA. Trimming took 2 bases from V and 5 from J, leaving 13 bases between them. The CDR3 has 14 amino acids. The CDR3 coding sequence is TGCAGCGTTGAATCCCCGAAGGGGGACAATGAGCAGTTCTTC. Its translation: CSVESPKGDNEQFF.

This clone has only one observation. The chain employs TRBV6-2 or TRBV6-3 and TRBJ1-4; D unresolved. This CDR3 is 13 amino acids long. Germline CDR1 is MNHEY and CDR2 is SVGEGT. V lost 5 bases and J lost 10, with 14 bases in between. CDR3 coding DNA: TGTGCCAGCAGTCTCGTTGGGTCGGGAAAACTGTTTTTT. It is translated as CASSLVGSGKLFF.

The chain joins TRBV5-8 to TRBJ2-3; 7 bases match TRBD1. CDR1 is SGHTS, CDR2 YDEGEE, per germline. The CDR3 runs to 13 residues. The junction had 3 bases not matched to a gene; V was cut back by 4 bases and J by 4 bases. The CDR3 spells CASSTTGADTQYF. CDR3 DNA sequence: TGTGCCAGCAGCACAACAGGGGCAGATACGCAGTATTTT.

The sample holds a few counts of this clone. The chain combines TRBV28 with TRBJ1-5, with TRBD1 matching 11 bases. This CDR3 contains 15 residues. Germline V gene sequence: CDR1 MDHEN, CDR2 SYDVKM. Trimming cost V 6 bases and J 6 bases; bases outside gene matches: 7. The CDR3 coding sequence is TGTGCCAGCAGACCTAGGACAGGGGGCATTCAGCCCCAGCATTTT. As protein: CASRPRTGGIQPQHF.

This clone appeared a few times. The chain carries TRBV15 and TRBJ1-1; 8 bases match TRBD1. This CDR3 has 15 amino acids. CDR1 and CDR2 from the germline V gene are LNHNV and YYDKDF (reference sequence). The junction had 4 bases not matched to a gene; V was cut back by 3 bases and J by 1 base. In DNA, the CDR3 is TGTGCCACCAGCAGTACCGGGACAGGGAACACTGAAGCTTTCTTT. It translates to CATSSTGTGNTEAFF.

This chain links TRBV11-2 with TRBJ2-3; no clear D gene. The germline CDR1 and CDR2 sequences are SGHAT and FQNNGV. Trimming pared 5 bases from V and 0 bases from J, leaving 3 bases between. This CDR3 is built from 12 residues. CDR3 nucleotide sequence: TGTGCCAGCAGCCCGAGCACAGATACGCAGTATTTT. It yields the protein CASSPSTDTQYF.

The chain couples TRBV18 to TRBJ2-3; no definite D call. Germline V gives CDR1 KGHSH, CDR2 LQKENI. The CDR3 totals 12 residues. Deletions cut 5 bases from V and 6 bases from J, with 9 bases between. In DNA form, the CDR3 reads TGTGCCAGCTCATCTTCACTCGATACGCAGTATTTT. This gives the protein CASSSSLDTQYF.

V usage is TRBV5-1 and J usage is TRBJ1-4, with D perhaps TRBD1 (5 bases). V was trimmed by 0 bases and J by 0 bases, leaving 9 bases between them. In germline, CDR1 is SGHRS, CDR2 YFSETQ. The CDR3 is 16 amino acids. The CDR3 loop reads CASSLGRGSTNEKLFF. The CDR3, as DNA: TGCGCCAGCAGCTTGGGGAGGGGCTCAACTAATGAAAAACTGTTTTTT.

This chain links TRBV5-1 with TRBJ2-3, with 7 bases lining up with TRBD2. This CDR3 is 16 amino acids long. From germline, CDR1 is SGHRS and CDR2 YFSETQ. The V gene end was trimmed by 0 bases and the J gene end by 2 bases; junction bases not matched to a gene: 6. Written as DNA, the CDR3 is TGCGCCAGCAGCTTGGCGCTAGCGGAGTTCACAGATACGCAGTATTTT. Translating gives CASSLALAEFTDTQYF.